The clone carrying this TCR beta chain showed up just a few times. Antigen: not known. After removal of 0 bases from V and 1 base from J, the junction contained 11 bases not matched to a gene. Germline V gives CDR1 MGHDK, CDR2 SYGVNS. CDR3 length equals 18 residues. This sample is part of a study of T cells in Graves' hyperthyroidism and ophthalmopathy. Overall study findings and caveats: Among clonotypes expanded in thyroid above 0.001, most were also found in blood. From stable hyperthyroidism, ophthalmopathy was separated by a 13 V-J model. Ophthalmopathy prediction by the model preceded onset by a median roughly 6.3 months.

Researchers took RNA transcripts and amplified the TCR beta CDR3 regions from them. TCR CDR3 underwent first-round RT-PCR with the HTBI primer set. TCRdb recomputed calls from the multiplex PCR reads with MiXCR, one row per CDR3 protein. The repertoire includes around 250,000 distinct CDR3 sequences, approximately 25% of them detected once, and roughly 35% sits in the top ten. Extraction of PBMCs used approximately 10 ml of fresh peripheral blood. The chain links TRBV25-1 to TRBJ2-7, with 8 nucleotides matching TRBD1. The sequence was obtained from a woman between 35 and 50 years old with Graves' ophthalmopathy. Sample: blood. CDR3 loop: CASSEYRVGRDRSYEQYF. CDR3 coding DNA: TGTGCCAGCAGTGAATATCGAGTCGGTAGGGACAGGTCCTACGAGCAGTACTTC.